Detailed here is one T cell receptor (beta chain). The data stem from a study of blood T cell repertoires in COVID-19. Original data processing: The assay estimated nucleated cells by amplifying reference gene primers. TCRdb keeps only in-frame clones here, not all; method: immunoSEQ multiplex PCR. V and J calls and clone size are those listed in that table; D and trimming were worked out from the DNA. This repertoire shows about 300,000 clones, more than 85% found once; its top ten account for 1.3%. Germline lookup yields CDR1 LGHDT and CDR2 YNNKEL (reference sequence). CDR3 length: 12 residues. Trimming shortened V by 4 bases and J by 8 bases, and 10 bases separated the two germline ends.

This sequence was found in a man aged 70-80 years with acute or convalescent COVID-19. This chain uses TRBV3-1 (or the pseudogene TRBV3-2) with TRBJ2-3, with D maybe TRBD1 (5 bases). What was sequenced was peripheral blood. This chain's CDR3 is CASSPLGATQYF. DNA of the CDR3: TGTGCCAGCAGCCCTCTTGGGGCTACGCAGTATTTT.